This T cell receptor beta chain came from a study of T-cell memory formation after mild COVID-19. As for the study in general: Clusters were largely donor specific. Study-wide results and limits: SARS-CoV-2 specificity of second-wave clones peaking day 37 was unconfirmed.

The CDR3 has 19 amino acids. CDR1 and CDR2 (germline): MNHEY, SVGEGT. The V gene end was trimmed by 4 bases and the J gene end by 2 bases; junction bases not matched to a gene: 19. A note on this clonotype: Its antigen is as yet unknown.

With constant-segment primers, 5'RACE yielded cDNA libraries of TCR alpha and TCR beta that carried sample barcodes and UMIs. TCRdb processed the 5' RACE reads anew with MiXCR; each CDR3 protein has one entry. The sample has approximately 500,000 distinct CDR3 sequences; around 27% are singletons. This TCR came from an adult woman who had mild COVID-19 (a few samples of this study predate the infection). Cell type and time point are not known. The sequenced material came from PBMCs or a T cell subset sorted from them (not recorded which). The chain employs TRBV6-2 or TRBV6-3 and TRBJ1-1; 7 positions agree with TRBD1. In nucleotides, the CDR3 is TGTGCCAGCAGTTGCCCGACGAAATGGACAGGATGTCTAAACACTGAAGCTTTCTTT. Residues: CASSCPTKWTGCLNTEAFF.